The 4 T cell receptor beta chains reported below all come from one sample, sequenced in a study of blood T cells in healthy people across ages. Together with a sample-barcoded 5' primer, a J-beta primer mix was included in a second PCR lasting about 7 to 11 cycles. TCRdb reprocessed the 5' RACE reads with MiXCR, giving one entry per CDR3 protein. The profile shows hundreds of thousands of distinct CDR3 sequences, roughly 41% of them singletons. Sequencing was performed on blood. The receptors derive from a woman aged 55-70 years in good health.

The chain combines TRBV25-1 with TRBJ2-3; D remains unclear. V was pared by 3 bases and J by 2 bases, with 15 bases between. The CDR3 totals 16 residues. The germline V gene encodes CDR1 MGHDK and CDR2 SYGVNS. As DNA, the CDR3 is TGTGCCAGCAGTGAGCCTGGGGTCCGTAACACAGATACGCAGTATTTT. The encoded protein is CASSEPGVRNTDTQYF.

The chain is built from TRBV6-6 and TRBJ2-7, with D hard to call. CDR3 length equals 13 residues. Germline assignment: CDR1 MNHNY and CDR2 SVGAGI (reference sequence). V was shortened by 7 bases and J by 2 bases, with 12 bases between the two germline ends. The CDR3 nucleotides are TGTGCCAGCACCCCTGAGTTAGCCTACGAGCAGTACTTC. Translating it yields CASTPELAYEQYF.

Concerning this clonotype: This clone may be a read error of a much larger clone one base away. The chain carries TRBV20-1 and TRBJ2-7, with 9 positions matching TRBD1. V dropped 4 bases and J dropped 7; count of bases not matched to a gene: 20. The CDR3 spans 17 residues. Germline V CDR1 and CDR2: DFQATT, SNEGSKA (reference sequence). In nucleotides, the CDR3 is TGCAGTGCTACCAAGTGGACAGGGGAGGGGGGTAGGAATGAGCAGTACTTC. This encodes CSATKWTGEGGRNEQYF.

The chain couples TRBV5-1 to TRBJ1-2; D gene ambiguous. Germline CDR1 is SGHRS and CDR2 is YFSETQ. V was pared by 1 base and J by 7 bases, with 14 bases between. This CDR3 contains 14 residues. CDR3 sequence: CASSLLEPSGGYTF. The CDR3 nucleotides are TGCGCCAGCAGCTTGTTAGAGCCTAGTGGTGGCTACACCTTC.